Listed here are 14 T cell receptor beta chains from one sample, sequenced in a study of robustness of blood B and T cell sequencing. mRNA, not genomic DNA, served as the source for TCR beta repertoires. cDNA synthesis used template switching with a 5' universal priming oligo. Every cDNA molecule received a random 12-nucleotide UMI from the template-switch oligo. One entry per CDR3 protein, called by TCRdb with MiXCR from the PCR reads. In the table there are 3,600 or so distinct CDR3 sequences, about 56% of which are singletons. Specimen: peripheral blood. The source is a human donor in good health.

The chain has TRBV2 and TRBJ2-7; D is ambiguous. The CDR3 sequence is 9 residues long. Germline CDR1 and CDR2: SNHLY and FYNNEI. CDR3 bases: TGTGGGGGCTCCTACGAGCAGTACTTC. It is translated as CGGSYEQYF. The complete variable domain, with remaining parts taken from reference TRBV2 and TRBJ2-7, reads EPEVTQTPSHQVTQMGQEVILRCVPISNHLYFYWYRQILGQKVEFLVSFYNNEISEKSEIFDDQFSVERPDGSNFTLKIRSTKLEDSAMYFCGGSYEQYFGPGTRLTVT.

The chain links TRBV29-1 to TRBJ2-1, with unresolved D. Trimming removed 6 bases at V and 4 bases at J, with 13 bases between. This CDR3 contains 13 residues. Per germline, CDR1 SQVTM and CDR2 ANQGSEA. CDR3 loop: CSVEWGTYNEQFF. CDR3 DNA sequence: TGCAGCGTGGAATGGGGAACGTACAATGAGCAGTTCTTC.

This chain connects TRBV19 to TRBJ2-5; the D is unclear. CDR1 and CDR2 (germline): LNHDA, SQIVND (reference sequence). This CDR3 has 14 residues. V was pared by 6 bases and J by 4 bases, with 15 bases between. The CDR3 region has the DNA TGTGCCAGTAGCACCCCTCGACAAGCAGAGACCCAGTACTTC. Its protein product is CASSTPRQAETQYF.

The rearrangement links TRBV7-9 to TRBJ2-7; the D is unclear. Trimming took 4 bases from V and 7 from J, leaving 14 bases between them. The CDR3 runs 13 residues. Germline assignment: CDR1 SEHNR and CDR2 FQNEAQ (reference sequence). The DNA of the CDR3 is TGTGCCAGCAGCTCAACCCCTTCTTGGGAGCAGTACTTC. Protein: CASSSTPSWEQYF.

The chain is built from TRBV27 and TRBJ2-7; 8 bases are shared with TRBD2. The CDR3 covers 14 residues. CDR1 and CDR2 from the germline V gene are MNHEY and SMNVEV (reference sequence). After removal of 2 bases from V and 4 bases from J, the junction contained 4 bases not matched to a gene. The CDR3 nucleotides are TGTGCCAGCAGTTTAAAGGCTAGCGGGTACGAGCAGTACTTC. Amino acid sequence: CASSLKASGYEQYF.

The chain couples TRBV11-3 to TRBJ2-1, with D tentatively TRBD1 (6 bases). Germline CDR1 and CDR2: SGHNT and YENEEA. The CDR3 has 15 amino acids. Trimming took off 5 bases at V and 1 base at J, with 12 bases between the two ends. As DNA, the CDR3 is TGTGCCAGCAGCGGACAGACAAGGTCCTACAATGAGCAGTTCTTC. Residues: CASSGQTRSYNEQFF.

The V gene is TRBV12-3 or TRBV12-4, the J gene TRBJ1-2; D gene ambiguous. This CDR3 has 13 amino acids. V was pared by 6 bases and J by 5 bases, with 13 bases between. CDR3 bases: TGTGCCAGCAGGCAACACAGCAGTTATGGCTACACCTTC. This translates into CASRQHSSYGYTF.

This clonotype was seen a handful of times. In DNA, the CDR3 is TGTGCCAGCAGGAAGGGGGCAGGCACTAACTATGGCTACACCTTC. Amino acids: CASRKGAGTNYGYTF. The J gene is TRBJ1-2, the V gene TRBV6-1; 7 nucleotides match TRBD1. This CDR3 is 15 amino acids long. Trimming at V came to 6 bases and at J to 0 bases, leaving 7 bases not matched to a gene. Germline lookup yields CDR1 MNHNS and CDR2 SASEGT.

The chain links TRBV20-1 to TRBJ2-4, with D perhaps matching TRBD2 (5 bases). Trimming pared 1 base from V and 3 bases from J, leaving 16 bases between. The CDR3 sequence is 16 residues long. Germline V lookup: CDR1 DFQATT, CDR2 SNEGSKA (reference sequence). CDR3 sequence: CSARVQLAPYKNIQYF. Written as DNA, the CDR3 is TGCAGTGCTAGAGTCCAGCTAGCTCCCTACAAAAACATTCAGTACTTC.

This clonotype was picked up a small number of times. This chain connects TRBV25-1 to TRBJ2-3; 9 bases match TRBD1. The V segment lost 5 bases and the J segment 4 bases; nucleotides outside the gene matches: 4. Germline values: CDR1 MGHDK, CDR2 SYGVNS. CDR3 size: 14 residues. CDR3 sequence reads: CASSKRQGADTQYF. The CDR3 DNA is TGTGCCAGCAGTAAAAGACAGGGGGCAGATACGCAGTATTTT. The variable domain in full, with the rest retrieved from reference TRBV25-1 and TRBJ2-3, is EADIYQTPRYLVIGTGKKITLECSQTMGHDKMYWYQQDPGMELHLIHYSYGVNSTEKGDLSSESTVSRIRTEHFPLTLESARPSHTSQYLCASSKRQGADTQYFGPGTRLTVL.

CDR3 DNA sequence: TGCAGCGTTCCCACGGGAACTGAAGCTTTCTTT. As protein: CSVPTGTEAFF. This chain joins TRBV29-1 and TRBJ1-1; D not resolved. This CDR3 contains 11 residues. The germline V gene has CDR1 SQVTM and CDR2 ANQGSEA. Trimming removed 5 bases at V and 5 bases at J, with 9 bases between. Complete variable domain (other parts from reference TRBV29-1 and TRBJ1-1): SAVISQKPSRDICQRGTSLTIQCQVDSQVTMMFWYRQQPGQSLTLIATANQGSEATYESGFVIDKFPISRPNLTFSTLTVSNMSPEDSSIYLCSVPTGTEAFFGQGTRLTVV.

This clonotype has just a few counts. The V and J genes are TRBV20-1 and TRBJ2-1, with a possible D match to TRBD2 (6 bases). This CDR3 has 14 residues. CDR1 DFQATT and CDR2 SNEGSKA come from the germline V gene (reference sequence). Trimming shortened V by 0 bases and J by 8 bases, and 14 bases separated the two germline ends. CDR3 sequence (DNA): TGCAGTGCTAGAGATCTAGGGCCGGGGGATGAGCAGTTCTTC. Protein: CSARDLGPGDEQFF.

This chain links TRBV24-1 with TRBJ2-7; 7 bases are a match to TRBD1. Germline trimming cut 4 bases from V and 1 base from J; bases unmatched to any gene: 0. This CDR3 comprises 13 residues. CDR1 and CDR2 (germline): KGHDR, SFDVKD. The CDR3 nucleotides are TGTGCCACCAGTGACAGGGGGTCCTACGAGCAGTACTTC. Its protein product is CATSDRGSYEQYF.

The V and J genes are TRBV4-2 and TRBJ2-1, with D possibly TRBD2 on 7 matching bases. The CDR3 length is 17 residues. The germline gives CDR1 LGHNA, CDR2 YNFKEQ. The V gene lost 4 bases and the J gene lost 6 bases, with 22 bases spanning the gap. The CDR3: CASSPKGGDPIGNEQFF. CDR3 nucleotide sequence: TGTGCCAGCAGCCCCAAGGGGGGGGACCCTATTGGCAATGAGCAGTTCTTC.